This T cell receptor (beta chain) was found in a study of PD-1 blockade in mismatch repair-deficient tumors. Some clones are missing from TCRdb's copy, which holds only in-frame ones; the method was immunoSEQ multiplex PCR. Of fewer than 100,000 clones in the sample, over 70% were seen once. A word on this clone: Antigen: not known.

Every patient had mismatch repair deficiency by PCR or immunohistochemistry. TCR sequencing covered a few patients who responded to pembrolizumab. Germline loops: CDR1 SGHDT, CDR2 YYEEEE. Trimming stripped 1 base from V and 3 bases from J, with 10 bases between. The CDR3 spans 14 residues. Study-wide points: Tumor-resident clones, often absent from pretreatment blood, expanded after pembrolizumab and then contracted.

This chain links TRBV5-6 with TRBJ2-5; D is ambiguous. The receptor's source is an adult with mismatch repair-deficient cancer. The sample was peripheral blood, taken 12 weeks after starting pembrolizumab. Here the CDR3 DNA reads TGTGCCAGCAGCTTGCTAGACAACAAAGAGACCCAGTACTTC. Translation gives CASSLLDNKETQYF.